Below, 5 T cell receptor beta chains from the same sample are listed, as sequenced in a study of regulatory T cells in long-lasting Graves disease. Assembly of TCR beta libraries relied on iRepertoire HTBI primers together with Arm-PCR of CDR3 regions. MiXCR, run by TCRdb on the multiplex PCR reads, gives a single entry per CDR3 protein. The profile shows under 300,000 distinct CDR3 sequences, around 17% of them singletons. Regarding time point: newly diagnosed GD, antithyroid drugs for less than 3 months. PBMC-derived RNA was used for the TCR library. The material sequenced was peripheral blood mononuclear cells (PBMCs), taken at new diagnosis, from a patient treated with antithyroid drugs. These receptors all stem from a female donor with Graves disease.

The V call is TRBV19, the J call TRBJ2-7; possibly TRBD1 or TRBD2 for D (6 bases each). The CDR3 sequence is 14 residues long. Trimming left V 5 bases short and J 1 base short, with 12 bases between. Germline V gene lookup returns CDR1 LNHDA and CDR2 SQIVND (reference sequence). The CDR3 coding sequence is TGTGCCAGTAGTTGGGGGGCGAATTCCTACGAGCAGTACTTC. It encodes CASSWGANSYEQYF.

Many counts were recorded for this clonotype. The gene calls are TRBV12-5 and TRBJ2-3, with unresolved D. Trimming cost V 4 bases and J 0 bases, with 8 bases left between them. The CDR3 has 14 residues. Germline lookup yields CDR1 LGHNT and CDR2 FRNRAP. The CDR3 is CASGWEDSTDTQYF. The DNA for the CDR3 is TGTGCTAGTGGTTGGGAAGATAGCACAGATACGCAGTATTTT.

This clonotype was seen repeatedly, ten times or more. V is TRBV19 and J is TRBJ2-1, with D hard to call. The CDR3 has 13 amino acids. CDR1 is LNHDA, CDR2 SQIVND, per germline (reference sequence). V shed 9 bases and J shed 5 bases, with 14 bases lying between them. The CDR3 reads CASSPSVNNEQFF. CDR3 nucleotide sequence: TGTGCCAGCAGCCCGTCTGTTAACAATGAGCAGTTCTTC.

The chain has TRBV20-1 and TRBJ1-5; D is possibly TRBD1 (5 bases). This CDR3 has 15 amino acids. V shed 3 bases and J shed 5 bases, with 17 bases lying between them. Germline V CDR1 and CDR2: DFQATT, SNEGSKA (reference sequence). CDR3 DNA: TGCAGTGCTAGGGCGAACGAGGGGTTGCATCAGCCCCAGCATTTT. This gives the protein CSARANEGLHQPQHF.

This clonotype was seen ten or more times. V gene TRBV18 combines with J gene TRBJ2-5, with TRBD2 matching 10 bases. Germline CDR1 is KGHSH and CDR2 is LQKENI. Trimming removed 4 bases from V and 0 bases from J; junction bases left unmatched: 2. CDR3 length: 15 amino acids. CDR3 sequence (DNA): TGTGCCAGCTCACTACTAGCGGGGAACCAAGAGACCCAGTACTTC. It codes for CASSLLAGNQETQYF.